This T cell receptor (beta chain) was captured in a study of blood T cell repertoires in COVID-19. This CDR3 has 13 amino acids. CDR1 and CDR2 (germline): SNHLY, FYNNEI. Trimming shortened V by 4 bases and J by 4 bases, and 10 bases separated the two germline ends. The table came from immunoSEQ multiplex PCR; TCRdb's copy has only in-frame clones and leaves some out. The table shows 230,000 or so clones, with roughly nine tenths occurring only once. This chain joins TRBV2 and TRBJ1-1; tentative D call: TRBD1 (5 bases). Material: peripheral blood. The sequence came from a middle-aged woman who had recovered from COVID-19. CDR3 sequence: CASSVDSGTEAFF. CDR3 nucleotides: TGTGCCAGCAGTGTAGACAGTGGCACTGAAGCTTTCTTT.